This entry lists 2 T cell receptor beta chains sequenced from one sample in a study of OX40 agonist ivuxolimab in advanced cancers. Measured with immunoSEQ multiplex PCR; TCRdb has only the in-frame clones, and not every one. Among roughly 57,000 clones listed, less than 85% were seen once. The source was CD4+ or CD8+ T cells sorted from blood, collected in a trial of the OX40 agonist ivuxolimab. These receptors were taken from an adult with an advanced solid tumor such as melanoma, head and neck, liver or kidney cancer.

The chain uses TRBV5-1 and TRBJ2-7; D may be TRBD1 (6 bases). This CDR3 is 14 amino acids long. V was pared by 4 bases and J by 3 bases, with 14 bases between. Germline assignment: CDR1 SGHRS and CDR2 YFSETQ. The CDR3 DNA reads TGCGCCAGCAGCCCGCCAGGGGTGGGCTACGAGCAGTACTTC. Translating gives CASSPPGVGYEQYF.

This chain connects TRBV2 to TRBJ1-1; 7 nucleotides align to TRBD1. From germline, CDR1 is SNHLY and CDR2 FYNNEI. Losses at the gene ends were 5 bases for V and 4 bases for J; bases not matched to a gene: 7. CDR3 length equals 14 residues. CDR3 DNA sequence: TGTGCCAGCAGTTCACAGGGGATCGTCACTGAAGCTTTCTTT. Protein sequence: CASSSQGIVTEAFF.